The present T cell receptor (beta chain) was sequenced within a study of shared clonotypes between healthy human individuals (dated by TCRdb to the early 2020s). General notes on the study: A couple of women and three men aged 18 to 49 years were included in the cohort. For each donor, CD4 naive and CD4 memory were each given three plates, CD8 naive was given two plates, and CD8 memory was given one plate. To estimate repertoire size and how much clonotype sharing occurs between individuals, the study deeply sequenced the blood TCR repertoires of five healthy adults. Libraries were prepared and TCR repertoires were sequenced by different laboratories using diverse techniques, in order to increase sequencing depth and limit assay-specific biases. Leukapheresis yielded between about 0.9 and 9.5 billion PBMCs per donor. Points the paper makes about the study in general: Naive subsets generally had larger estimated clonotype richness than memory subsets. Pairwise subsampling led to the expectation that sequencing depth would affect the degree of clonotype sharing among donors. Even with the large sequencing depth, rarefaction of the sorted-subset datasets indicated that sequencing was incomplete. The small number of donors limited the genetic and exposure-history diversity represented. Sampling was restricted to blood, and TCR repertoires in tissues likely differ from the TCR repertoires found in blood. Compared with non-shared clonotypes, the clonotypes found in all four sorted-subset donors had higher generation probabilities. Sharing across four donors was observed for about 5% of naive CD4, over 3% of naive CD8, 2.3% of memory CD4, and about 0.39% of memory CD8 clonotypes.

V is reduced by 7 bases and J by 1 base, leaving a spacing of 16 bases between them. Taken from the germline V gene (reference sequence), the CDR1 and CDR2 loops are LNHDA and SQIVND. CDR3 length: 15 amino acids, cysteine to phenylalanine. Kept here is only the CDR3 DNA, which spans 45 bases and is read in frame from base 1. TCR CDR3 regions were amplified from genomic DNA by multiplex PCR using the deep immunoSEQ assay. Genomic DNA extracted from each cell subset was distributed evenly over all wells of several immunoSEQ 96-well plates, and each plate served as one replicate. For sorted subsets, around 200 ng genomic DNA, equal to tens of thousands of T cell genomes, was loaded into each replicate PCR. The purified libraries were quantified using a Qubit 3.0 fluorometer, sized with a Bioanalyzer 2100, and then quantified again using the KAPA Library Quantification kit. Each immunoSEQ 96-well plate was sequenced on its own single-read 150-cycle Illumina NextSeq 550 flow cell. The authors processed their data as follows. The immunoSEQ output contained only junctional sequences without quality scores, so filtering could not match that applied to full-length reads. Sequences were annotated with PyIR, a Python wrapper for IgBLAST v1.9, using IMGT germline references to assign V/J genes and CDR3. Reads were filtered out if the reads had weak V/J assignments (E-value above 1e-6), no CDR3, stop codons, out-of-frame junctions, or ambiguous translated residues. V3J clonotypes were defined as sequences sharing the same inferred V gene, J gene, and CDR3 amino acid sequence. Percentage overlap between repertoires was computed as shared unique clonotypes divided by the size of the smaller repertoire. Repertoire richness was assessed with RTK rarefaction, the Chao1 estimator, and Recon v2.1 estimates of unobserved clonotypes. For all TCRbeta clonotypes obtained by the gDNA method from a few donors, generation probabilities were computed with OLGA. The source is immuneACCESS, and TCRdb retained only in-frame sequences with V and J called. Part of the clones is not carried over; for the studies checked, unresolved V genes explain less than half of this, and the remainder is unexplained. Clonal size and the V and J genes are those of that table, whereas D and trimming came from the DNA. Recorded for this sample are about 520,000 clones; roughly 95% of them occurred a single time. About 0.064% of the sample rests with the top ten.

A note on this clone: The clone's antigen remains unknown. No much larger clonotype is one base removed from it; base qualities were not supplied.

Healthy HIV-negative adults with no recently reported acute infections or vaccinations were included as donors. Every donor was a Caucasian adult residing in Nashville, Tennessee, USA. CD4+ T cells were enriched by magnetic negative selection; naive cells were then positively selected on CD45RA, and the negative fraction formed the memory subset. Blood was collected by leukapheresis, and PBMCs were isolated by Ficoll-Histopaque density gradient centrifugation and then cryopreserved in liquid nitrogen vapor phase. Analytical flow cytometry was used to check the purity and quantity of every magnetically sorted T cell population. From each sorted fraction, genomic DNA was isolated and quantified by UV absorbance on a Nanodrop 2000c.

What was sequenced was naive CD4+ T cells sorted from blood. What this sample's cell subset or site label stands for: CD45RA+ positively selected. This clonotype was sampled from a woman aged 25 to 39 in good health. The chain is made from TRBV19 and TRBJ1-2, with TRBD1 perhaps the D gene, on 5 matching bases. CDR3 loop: CASIPWPGGNYGYTF. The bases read TGTGCCAGTATTCCATGGCCCGGGGGTAACTATGGCTACACCTTC.